This TCR beta chain emerged from a study of blood T cell repertoires in COVID-19. Study at large: Specimens from acute and convalescent COVID-19 originated in the United States, Italy and Spain. T cells, B-cell-depleted T cells, or PBMCs supplied cDNA or gDNA.

The V and J ends lost 0 bases and 2 bases respectively, with 11 bases between them. The germline gives CDR1 SGHVS, CDR2 FNYEAQ. The CDR3 contains 15 residues. This clone appeared once. Original processing methods: The authors estimated nucleated cell counts from reference gene primer amplification. TCRdb's table, derived via immunoSEQ multiplex PCR, lists solely in-frame clones and lacks some. V, J and clone size reflect that table, while D and trimming were determined from the DNA. The repertoire includes about 55,000 clones, about 80% of them detected once, and 11% to 15% sits in the top ten. This receptor was taken from a human donor in a cohort sampled during active COVID-19. The rearrangement uses TRBV7-6 and TRBJ2-7, with no clear D. The sample consisted of peripheral blood. Here the CDR3 DNA reads TGTGCCAGCAGCTTAGCCCCAGGAAGAACCTACGAGCAGTACTTC. Encoded protein: CASSLAPGRTYEQYF. Full variable domain (missing parts from reference TRBV7-6 and TRBJ2-7): GAGVSQSPRYKVTKRGQDVALRCDPISGHVSLYWYRQALGQGPEFLTYFNYEAQQDKSGLPNDRFSAERPEGSISTLTIQRTEQRDSAMYRCASSLAPGRTYEQYFGPGTRLTVT.